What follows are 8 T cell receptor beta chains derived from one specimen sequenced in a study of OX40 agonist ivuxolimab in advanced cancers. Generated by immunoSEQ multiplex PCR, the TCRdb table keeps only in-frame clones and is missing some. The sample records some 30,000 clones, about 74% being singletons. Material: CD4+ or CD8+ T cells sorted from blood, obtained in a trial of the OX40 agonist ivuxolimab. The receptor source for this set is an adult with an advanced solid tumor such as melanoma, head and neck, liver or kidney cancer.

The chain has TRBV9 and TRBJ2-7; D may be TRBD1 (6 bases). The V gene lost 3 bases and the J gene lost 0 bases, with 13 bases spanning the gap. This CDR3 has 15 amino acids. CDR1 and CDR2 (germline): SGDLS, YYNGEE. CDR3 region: CASSARDTFSYEQYF. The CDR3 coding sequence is TGTGCCAGCAGCGCCCGGGACACATTCTCCTACGAGCAGTACTTC.

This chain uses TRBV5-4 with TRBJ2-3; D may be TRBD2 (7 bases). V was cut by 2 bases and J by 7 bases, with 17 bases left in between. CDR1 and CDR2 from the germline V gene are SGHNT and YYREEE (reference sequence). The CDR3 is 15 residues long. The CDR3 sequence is CASSLGLGGDNTQYF. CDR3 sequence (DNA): TGTGCCAGCAGCTTAGGACTAGGGGGAGATAATACGCAGTATTTT.

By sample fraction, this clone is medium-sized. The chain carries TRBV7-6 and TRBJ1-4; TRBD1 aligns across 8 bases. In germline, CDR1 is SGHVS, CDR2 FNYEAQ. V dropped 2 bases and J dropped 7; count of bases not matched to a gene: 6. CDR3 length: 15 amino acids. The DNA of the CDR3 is TGTGCCAGCAGCTTATCATCAGGGGGCCTTGAAAAACTGTTTTTT. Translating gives CASSLSSGGLEKLFF. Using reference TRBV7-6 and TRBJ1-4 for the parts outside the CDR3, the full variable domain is GAGVSQSPRYKVTKRGQDVALRCDPISGHVSLYWYRQALGQGPEFLTYFNYEAQQDKSGLPNDRFSAERPEGSISTLTIQRTEQRDSAMYRCASSLSSGGLEKLFFGSGTQLSVL.

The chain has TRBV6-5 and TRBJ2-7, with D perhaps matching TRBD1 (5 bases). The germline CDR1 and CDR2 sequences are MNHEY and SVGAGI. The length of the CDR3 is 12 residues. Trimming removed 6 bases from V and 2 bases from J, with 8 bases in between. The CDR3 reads CASRGRAYEQYF. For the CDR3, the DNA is TGTGCCAGCAGGGGCAGGGCCTACGAGCAGTACTTC.

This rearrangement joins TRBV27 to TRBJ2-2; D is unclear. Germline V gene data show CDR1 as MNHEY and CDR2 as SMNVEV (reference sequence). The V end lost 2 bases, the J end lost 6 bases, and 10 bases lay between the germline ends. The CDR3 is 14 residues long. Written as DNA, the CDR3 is TGTGCCAGCAGTTTAGGGCGGACCGCCGGGGAGCTGTTTTTT. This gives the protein CASSLGRTAGELFF.

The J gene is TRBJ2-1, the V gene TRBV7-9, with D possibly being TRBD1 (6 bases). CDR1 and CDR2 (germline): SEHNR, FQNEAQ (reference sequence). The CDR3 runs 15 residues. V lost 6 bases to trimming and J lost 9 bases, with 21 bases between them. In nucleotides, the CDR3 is TGTGCCAGCAGTTTTAGGGACACCCGAGCAGGTGAGCAGTTCTTC. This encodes CASSFRDTRAGEQFF. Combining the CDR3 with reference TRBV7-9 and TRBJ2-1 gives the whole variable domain DTGVSQNPRHKITKRGQNVTFRCDPISEHNRLYWYRQTLGQGPEFLTYFQNEAQLEKSRLLSDRFSAERPKGSFSTLEIQRTEQGDSAMYLCASSFRDTRAGEQFFGPGTRLTVL.

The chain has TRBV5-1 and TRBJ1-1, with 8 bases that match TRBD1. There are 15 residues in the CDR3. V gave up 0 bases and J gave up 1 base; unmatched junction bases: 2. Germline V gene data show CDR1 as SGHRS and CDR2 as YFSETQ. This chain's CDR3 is CASSLAGTGNTEAFF. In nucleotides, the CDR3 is TGCGCCAGCAGCTTGGCCGGGACAGGGAACACTGAAGCTTTCTTT. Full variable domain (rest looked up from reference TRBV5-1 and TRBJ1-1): KAGVTQTPRYLIKTRGQQVTLSCSPISGHRSVSWYQQTPGQGLQFLFEYFSETQRNKGNFPGRFSGRQFSNSRSEMNVSTLELGDSALYLCASSLAGTGNTEAFFGQGTRLTVV.

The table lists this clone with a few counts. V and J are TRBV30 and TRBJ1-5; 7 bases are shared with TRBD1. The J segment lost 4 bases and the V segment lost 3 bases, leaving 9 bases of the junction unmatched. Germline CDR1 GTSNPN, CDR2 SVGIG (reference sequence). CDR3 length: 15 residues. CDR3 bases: TGTGCCTGGAGCGTCACGGACAGGATGAATCAGCCCCAGCATTTT. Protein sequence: CAWSVTDRMNQPQHF. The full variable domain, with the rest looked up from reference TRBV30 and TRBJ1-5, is SQTIHQWPATLVQPVGSPLSLECTVEGTSNPNLYWYRQAAGRGLQLLFYSVGIGQISSEVPQNLSASRPQDRQFILSSKKLLLSDSGFYLCAWSVTDRMNQPQHFGDGTRLSIL.